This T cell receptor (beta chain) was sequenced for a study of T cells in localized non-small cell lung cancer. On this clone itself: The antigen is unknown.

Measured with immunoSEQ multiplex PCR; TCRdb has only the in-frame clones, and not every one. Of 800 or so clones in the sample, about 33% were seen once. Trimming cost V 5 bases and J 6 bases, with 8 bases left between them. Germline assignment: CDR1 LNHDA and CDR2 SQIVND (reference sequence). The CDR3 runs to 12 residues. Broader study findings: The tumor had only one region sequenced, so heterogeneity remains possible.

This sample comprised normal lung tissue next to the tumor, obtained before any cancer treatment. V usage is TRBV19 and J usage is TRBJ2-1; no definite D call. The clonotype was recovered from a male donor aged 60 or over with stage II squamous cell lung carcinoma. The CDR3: CASSSRSNEQFF. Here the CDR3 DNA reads TGTGCCAGTAGTTCACGGTCCAATGAGCAGTTCTTC.